Following are 31 T cell receptor beta chains from one sample sequenced in a study of beta chain features in type 1 diabetes (dated by TCRdb to 2017 to 2018). Study-level results and caveats: In all four CD4+ subsets, TCRB CDR3 length was moderately but significantly shorter in type 1 diabetes patients.

Their antigen targets remain unknown. Library creation used the immunoSEQ multiplex PCR assay. All of the isolated RNA was reverse transcribed with the High Capacity cDNA Reverse Transcription Kit, so expressed TCRB transcripts were sequenced. Not all clones reach the TCRdb copy of this immuneACCESS table, which keeps in-frame sequences only. Checked studies attribute under half of the gap to unresolved V genes and leave the rest unexplained. For this sample there are 500,000 to 850,000 clones; roughly an eighth appear just once. The ten most abundant clones make up 0.035% to 0.045% of the sample. Sample: naive CD4+ T cells from blood. The sample's cell subset or site label is to be understood as: true naive CD4+ T cells. These receptors all stem from a man between 18 and 29 years old with type 1 diabetes.

The J gene is TRBJ2-5, the V gene TRBV9; 7 nucleotides match TRBD1. The trim removed 0 bases at V and 5 bases at J, leaving 13 bases unmatched. This CDR3 has 17 residues. The V gene's germline CDR1 is SGDLS and CDR2 YYNGEE. The CDR3 reads CASSVGVNSGRGETQYF. The DNA of the CDR3 is TGTGCCAGCAGCGTAGGAGTAAACTCGGGCAGGGGGGAGACCCAGTACTTC.

The table lists this clone with a few counts. The chain links TRBV6-5 to TRBJ2-1; 8 bases line up with TRBD2. V was clipped by 2 bases and J by 7 bases; unmatched bases: 7. This CDR3 comprises 15 residues. Per germline, CDR1 MNHEY and CDR2 SVGAGI. The CDR3 protein is CASSYRGGRGNEQFF. CDR3 nucleotides: TGTGCCAGCAGTTACCGGGGGGGCCGAGGGAATGAGCAGTTCTTC.

This clone has just a few counts. The germline gene is not matched at one end of the junction; a read error may be the cause. The chain joins TRBV30 to TRBJ2-1, with TRBD1 identical over 7 bases. The V gene's germline CDR1 is GTSNPN and CDR2 SVGIG (reference sequence). The CDR3 is 12 amino acids. DNA for the CDR3: TGTGCCTGGAGTGTGGACAGGTTGTTGAGGATCTTC. This encodes CAWSVDRLLRIF.

This clone was picked up a small number of times. This chain uses TRBV30 with TRBJ2-1; tentative D call: TRBD2 (5 bases). The CDR3 runs 12 residues. The germline V and J ends were trimmed by 3 bases and 6 bases, with 9 bases remaining between them. Germline CDR1 reads GTSNPN; CDR2 reads SVGIG (reference sequence). The CDR3 region is CAWSRTGNEQFF. The DNA of the CDR3 is TGTGCCTGGAGCCGGACTGGCAATGAGCAGTTCTTC. The full variable domain, its missing parts supplied by reference TRBV30 and TRBJ2-1, is SQTIHQWPATLVQPVGSPLSLECTVEGTSNPNLYWYRQAAGRGLQLLFYSVGIGQISSEVPQNLSASRPQDRQFILSSKKLLLSDSGFYLCAWSRTGNEQFFGPGTRLTVL.

This clone was counted between two and nine times. The rearrangement joins TRBV5-1 to TRBJ2-1; D is unclear. Trimming removed 5 bases from V and 2 bases from J, with 14 bases in between. The length of the CDR3 is 15 residues. CDR1 is SGHRS, CDR2 YFSETQ, per germline. This chain's CDR3 is CASRTHGDTYNEQFF. The CDR3 nucleotides read TGCGCCAGCAGGACTCATGGGGATACCTACAATGAGCAGTTCTTC.

Concerning this clone: At one end, the junction sequence differs from germline, possibly due to a read error. The chain carries TRBV2 and TRBJ2-3; D ambiguous. In germline, CDR1 is SNHLY, CDR2 FYNNEI. The CDR3 is made up of 15 amino acids. The CDR3 DNA is TGTGCCAGCAGCGAGGACGGTCTTCAACGTCCCATTACGGATTTT. Translating it yields CASSEDGLQRPITDF.

In its sample, this clone was seen a few times. The chain is built from TRBV28 and TRBJ2-7, with D possibly being TRBD2 (5 bases). Per germline, CDR1 MDHEN and CDR2 SYDVKM. There are 14 residues in the CDR3. V shed 6 bases and J shed 6 bases, with 18 bases lying between them. CDR3 sequence reads: CASSRGGSESEQYF. The CDR3 DNA sequence: TGTGCCAGCAGCCGCGGAGGCTCTGAGTCCGAGCAGTACTTC.

This clone was picked up a small number of times. The chain links TRBV18 to TRBJ2-5, with D possibly being TRBD2 (6 bases). The CDR3 has 14 amino acids. V was shortened by 3 bases and J by 2 bases, with 10 bases between the two germline ends. The germline V gene has CDR1 KGHSH and CDR2 LQKENI. The chain's CDR3 is CASSPSGRQETQYF. CDR3 coding DNA: TGTGCCAGCTCACCGTCCGGGAGACAAGAGACCCAGTACTTC.

This clone was counted between two and nine times. V is TRBV4-1 and J is TRBJ2-5, with D possibly TRBD2 on 5 matching bases. Germline values: CDR1 MGHRA, CDR2 YSYEKL. There are 14 residues in the CDR3. V lost 7 bases, J lost 0 bases, and 12 bases lay in between. CDR3 amino acids: CASTPGTHQETQYF. CDR3 coding DNA: TGCGCCAGCACTCCGGGAACCCACCAAGAGACCCAGTACTTC.

This clone was seen only a few times. The chain uses TRBV5-4 and TRBJ2-5; 8 bases fit TRBD2. With V trimmed by 0 bases and J by 6 bases, 4 bases remained unmatched. The length of the CDR3 is 14 residues. Germline V gene sequence: CDR1 SGHNT, CDR2 YYREEE (reference sequence). The CDR3, as DNA: TGTGCCAGCAGCTTGGAGGTAGCGGGAAAGACCCAGTACTTC. Residues: CASSLEVAGKTQYF.

The J gene is TRBJ2-5, the V gene TRBV6-5; no clear D gene. Between the trimmed V and J ends, which lost 3 bases and 2 bases, there was a span of 10 bases. There are 14 residues in the CDR3. The germline V gene encodes CDR1 MNHEY and CDR2 SVGAGI. This CDR3 is CASSYSPVQETQYF. Here the CDR3 DNA reads TGTGCCAGCAGTTATTCTCCAGTTCAAGAGACCCAGTACTTC.

A few counts support this clone. In nucleotides, the CDR3 is TGTGCCAGCAGCGTAGACCAGGGCGGGGAGCTGTTTTTT. As protein: CASSVDQGGELFF. The J gene is TRBJ2-2, the V gene TRBV9; tentative D call: TRBD1 (5 bases). V was shortened by 0 bases and J by 7 bases, with 7 bases between the two germline ends. There are 13 residues in the CDR3. The germline gives CDR1 SGDLS, CDR2 YYNGEE. The full variable domain, its missing parts supplied by reference TRBV9 and TRBJ2-2, is DSGVTQTPKHLITATGQRVTLRCSPRSGDLSVYWYQQSLDQGLQFLIQYYNGEERAKGNILERFSAQQFPDLHSELNLSSLELGDSALYFCASSVDQGGELFFGEGSRLTVL.

The V and J genes are TRBV7-9 and TRBJ1-2; no definite D call. The germline gives CDR1 SEHNR, CDR2 FQNEAQ (reference sequence). This CDR3 spans 16 amino acids. Trimming pared 5 bases from V and 7 bases from J, leaving 23 bases between. For the CDR3, the DNA is TGTGCCAGCAGCCCCCTACCAGGTTCGAAGGACGCTGGCTACACCTTC. Protein sequence: CASSPLPGSKDAGYTF.

A few counts support this clone. The CDR3, as DNA: TGTGCCAGCAGTGAATCTGCGGATACGCAGTATTTT. Translated, it gives CASSESADTQYF. The chain employs TRBV25-1 and TRBJ2-3; D unresolved. This CDR3 is built from 12 residues. In germline, CDR1 is MGHDK, CDR2 SYGVNS. V was clipped by 1 base and J by 6 bases, with 5 bases between them.

This chain joins TRBV29-1 and TRBJ1-1; 9 nucleotides line up with TRBD1. V was clipped by 7 bases and J by 1 base; unmatched bases: 4. The germline V gene has CDR1 SQVTM and CDR2 ANQGSEA. This CDR3 has 13 residues. The CDR3 coding sequence is TGCAGCGGGATGGGACAGGGGAACACTGAAGCTTTCTTT. Its protein is CSGMGQGNTEAFF.

CDR3 loop: CASSLPGLGLNEQFF. The DNA of the CDR3 is TGTGCCAGCAGCCTACCGGGACTAGGTCTGAATGAGCAGTTCTTC. The genes are TRBV5-4 and TRBJ2-1; 8 bases align to TRBD2. The V gene end was trimmed by 4 bases and the J gene end by 7 bases; junction bases not matched to a gene: 10. The CDR3 extends over 15 amino acids. Germline values: CDR1 SGHNT, CDR2 YYREEE (reference sequence).

This clone came up a few times. This rearrangement joins TRBV28 to TRBJ1-2, with D maybe TRBD1 (6 bases). Trimming pared 0 bases from V and 10 bases from J, leaving 12 bases between. Germline CDR1 is MDHEN and CDR2 is SYDVKM. This CDR3 is built from 13 residues. In nucleotides, the CDR3 is TGTGCCAGCAGTTTATGGGACAGTGTGTACTACACCTTC. This encodes CASSLWDSVYYTF.

The J gene is TRBJ2-6, the V gene TRBV5-4, with D perhaps TRBD1 (6 bases). The CDR3 has 16 residues. The ends were cut back, 0 bases at V and 0 bases at J, with 7 bases in the middle. Germline assignment: CDR1 SGHNT and CDR2 YYREEE (reference sequence). The CDR3 coding sequence is TGTGCCAGCAGCTTGGGGACAGACTCTGGGGCCAACGTCCTGACTTTC. Its protein product is CASSLGTDSGANVLTF.

This rearrangement joins TRBV29-1 to TRBJ1-2; D is uncertain. Germline CDR1 SQVTM, CDR2 ANQGSEA. Trimming removed 5 bases from V and 0 bases from J, with 4 bases in between. There are 11 residues in the CDR3. CDR3 sequence: CSVWTNYGYTF. CDR3 bases: TGCAGCGTTTGGACTAACTATGGCTACACCTTC.

This clone has only a few counts. The genes are TRBV18 and TRBJ2-1, with D unclear. This CDR3 has 12 residues. The germline CDR1 and CDR2 sequences are KGHSH and LQKENI. The ends were cut back, 2 bases at V and 8 bases at J, with 7 bases in the middle. The CDR3 nucleotides are TGTGCCAGCTCACCAAGGTGGTATGAGCAGTTCTTC. Translating gives CASSPRWYEQFF.

This clone was seen only a few times. Distinct nucleotide sequences in the sample also encode this CDR3. The rearrangement joins TRBV11-2 to TRBJ1-1; D is unclear. Germline lookup yields CDR1 SGHAT and CDR2 FQNNGV. The CDR3 consists of 11 residues. V was clipped by 1 base and J by 6 bases, with 3 bases between them. CDR3 region: CASSLGAEAFF. The CDR3 bases are TGTGCCAGCAGCTTAGGCGCTGAAGCTTTCTTT. Full variable domain (outside the CDR3, taken from reference TRBV11-2 and TRBJ1-1): EAGVAQSPRYKIIEKRQSVAFWCNPISGHATLYWYQQILGQGPKLLIQFQNNGVVDDSQLPKDRFSAERLKGVDSTLKIQPAKLEDSAVYLCASSLGAEAFFGQGTRLTVV.

The V and J genes are TRBV2 and TRBJ1-2; D uncertain. Trimming left V 3 bases short and J 6 bases short, with 5 bases between. This CDR3 spans 11 amino acids. CDR1 is SNHLY, CDR2 FYNNEI, per germline. The CDR3 region has the DNA TGTGCCAGCAGTGATGGGGATGGCTACACCTTC. Translation: CASSDGDGYTF.

This chain uses TRBV5-1 with TRBJ1-1; D is perhaps TRBD1 (5 bases). This CDR3 comprises 15 residues. CDR1 and CDR2 from the germline V gene are SGHRS and YFSETQ. Trimming removed 2 bases from V and 4 bases from J, with 15 bases in between. CDR3 sequence reads: CASSFQGNFATEAFF. The CDR3 DNA reads as TGCGCCAGCAGCTTTCAGGGAAATTTTGCCACTGAAGCTTTCTTT.

In this sample, this clone turned up a few times. The chain joins TRBV29-1 to TRBJ1-1; TRBD1 is a possible D gene (5 bases). The V and J ends lost 3 bases and 3 bases respectively, with 8 bases between them. The CDR3 is 12 amino acids. Germline CDR1 SQVTM, CDR2 ANQGSEA. CDR3 in DNA: TGCAGCGTTGATAGGGGCGACACTGAAGCTTTCTTT. As protein: CSVDRGDTEAFF.

The chain is built from TRBV7-6 and TRBJ2-1, with D maybe TRBD2 (6 bases). This CDR3 has 16 amino acids. The ends were cut back, 5 bases at V and 2 bases at J, with 16 bases in the middle. The germline V gene encodes CDR1 SGHVS and CDR2 FNYEAQ. The DNA for the CDR3 is TGTGCCAGCAGCCCACTTAGGGGCGGGGCCTACAATGAGCAGTTCTTC. Translating gives CASSPLRGGAYNEQFF.

This chain joins TRBV5-1 and TRBJ2-1, with 9 bases fitting TRBD2. The CDR3 length is 17 residues. Trimming removed 4 bases from V and 9 bases from J; junction bases left unmatched: 17. Germline V gene data show CDR1 as SGHRS and CDR2 as YFSETQ. CDR3: CASSPRSGSRTRSEQFF. As DNA, the CDR3 is TGCGCCAGCAGCCCACGTAGCGGGAGTAGGACCCGGAGTGAGCAGTTCTTC.

This clone was counted between two and nine times. This chain connects TRBV6-5 to TRBJ2-5; D is uncertain. The V end was cut by 2 bases, the J end by 5 bases, with 9 bases between. The CDR3 contains 13 residues. The germline V gene encodes CDR1 MNHEY and CDR2 SVGAGI. Here the CDR3 DNA reads TGTGCCAGCAGTTACACTCCCGGGGAGACCCAGTACTTC. Protein: CASSYTPGETQYF.

This clone was detected only a few times. V gene TRBV5-1 combines with J gene TRBJ1-2, with 10 bases lining up with TRBD1. The V gene end was trimmed by 4 bases and the J gene end by 5 bases; junction bases not matched to a gene: 14. The CDR3 length is 17 residues. The germline V gene encodes CDR1 SGHRS and CDR2 YFSETQ. The CDR3 spells CASSKGQGPGTEYGYTF. In DNA form, the CDR3 reads TGCGCCAGCAGCAAGGGACAGGGGCCGGGGACCGAGTATGGCTACACCTTC.

The rearrangement links TRBV7-6 to TRBJ2-2; D is ambiguous. Germline values: CDR1 SGHVS, CDR2 FNYEAQ. CDR3 length equals 15 residues. V lost 1 base to trimming and J lost 7 bases, with 13 bases between them. The CDR3 sequence: CASSLVLGWRGELFF. DNA for the CDR3: TGTGCCAGCAGCTTAGTCCTAGGGTGGCGCGGGGAGCTGTTTTTT. The full variable domain, with the rest looked up from reference TRBV7-6 and TRBJ2-2, is GAGVSQSPRYKVTKRGQDVALRCDPISGHVSLYWYRQALGQGPEFLTYFNYEAQQDKSGLPNDRFSAERPEGSISTLTIQRTEQRDSAMYRCASSLVLGWRGELFFGEGSRLTVL.

The V and J genes are TRBV28 and TRBJ2-1; 8 positions agree with TRBD2. This CDR3 spans 15 amino acids. Germline V gene data show CDR1 as MDHEN and CDR2 as SYDVKM. The V segment lost 5 bases and the J segment 7 bases; nucleotides outside the gene matches: 10. Here the CDR3 DNA reads TGTGCCAGCAGTCCGGCCAGCGGGGGTACGAATGAGCAGTTCTTC. It specifies CASSPASGGTNEQFF.

This clone was observed a handful of times. V is TRBV10-3 and J is TRBJ2-1; perhaps D is TRBD1 or TRBD2 (5 bases each). Trimming removed 0 bases from V and 8 bases from J, with 14 bases in between. The CDR3 is 15 amino acids. The germline gives CDR1 ENHRY, CDR2 SYGVKD. CDR3 loop: CAISESTTAVHEQFF. The CDR3, as DNA: TGTGCCATCAGTGAGTCGACGACAGCGGTCCATGAGCAGTTCTTC.